This T cell receptor beta chain stems from a study of OX40 agonist ivuxolimab in advanced cancers. Study conclusions and caveats: On average, CD8+ T cells had more expanded clones than CD4+.

Sequencing used immunoSEQ multiplex PCR; TCRdb keeps in-frame clones, though not all of them. The repertoire holds fewer than 95,000 clones, approximately 90% seen once, with approximately 7.4% in the top ten. V lost 1 base and J lost 5; bases outside the gene matches: 1. Germline V gene data show CDR1 as MNHNY and CDR2 as SVGAGI (reference sequence). The CDR3 runs 13 residues. This clone was observed once. Antigen unknown. The receptor's source is an adult with an advanced solid tumor such as melanoma, head and neck, liver or kidney cancer. Sequencing used CD4+ or CD8+ T cells sorted from blood, obtained in a trial of the OX40 agonist ivuxolimab. The chain combines TRBV6-6 with TRBJ1-2; 7 nucleotides line up with TRBD1. CDR3 nucleotides: TGTGCCAGCAGTTACTTACAGGGGTATGGCTACACCTTC. Translating it yields CASSYLQGYGYTF.